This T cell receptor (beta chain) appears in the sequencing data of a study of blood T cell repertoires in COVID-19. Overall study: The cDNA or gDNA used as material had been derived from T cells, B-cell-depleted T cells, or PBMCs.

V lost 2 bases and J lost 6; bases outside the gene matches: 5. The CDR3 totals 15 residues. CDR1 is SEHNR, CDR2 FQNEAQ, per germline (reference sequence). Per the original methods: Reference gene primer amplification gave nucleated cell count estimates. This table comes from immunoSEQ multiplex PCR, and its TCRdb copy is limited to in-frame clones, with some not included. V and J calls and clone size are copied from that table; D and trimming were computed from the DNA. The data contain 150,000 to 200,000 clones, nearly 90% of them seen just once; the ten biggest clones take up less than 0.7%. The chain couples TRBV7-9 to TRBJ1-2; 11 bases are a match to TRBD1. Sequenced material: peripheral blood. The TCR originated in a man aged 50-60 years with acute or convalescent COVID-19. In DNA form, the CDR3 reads TGTGCCAGCAGCTTACTCGGGACAGGGGGTGATGGCTACACCTTC. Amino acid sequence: CASSLLGTGGDGYTF.